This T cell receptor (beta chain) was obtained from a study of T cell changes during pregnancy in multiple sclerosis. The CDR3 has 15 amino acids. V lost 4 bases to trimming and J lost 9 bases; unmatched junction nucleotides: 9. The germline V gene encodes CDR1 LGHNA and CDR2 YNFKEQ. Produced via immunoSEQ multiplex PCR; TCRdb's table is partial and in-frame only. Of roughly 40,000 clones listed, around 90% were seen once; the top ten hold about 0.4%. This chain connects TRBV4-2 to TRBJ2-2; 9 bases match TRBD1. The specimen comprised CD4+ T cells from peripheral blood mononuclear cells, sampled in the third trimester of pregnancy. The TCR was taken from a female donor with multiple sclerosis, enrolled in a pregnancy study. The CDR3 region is CASSLRQGESRELFF. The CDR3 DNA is TGTGCCAGCAGCCTTCGACAGGGGGAGTCGAGGGAGCTGTTTTTT.